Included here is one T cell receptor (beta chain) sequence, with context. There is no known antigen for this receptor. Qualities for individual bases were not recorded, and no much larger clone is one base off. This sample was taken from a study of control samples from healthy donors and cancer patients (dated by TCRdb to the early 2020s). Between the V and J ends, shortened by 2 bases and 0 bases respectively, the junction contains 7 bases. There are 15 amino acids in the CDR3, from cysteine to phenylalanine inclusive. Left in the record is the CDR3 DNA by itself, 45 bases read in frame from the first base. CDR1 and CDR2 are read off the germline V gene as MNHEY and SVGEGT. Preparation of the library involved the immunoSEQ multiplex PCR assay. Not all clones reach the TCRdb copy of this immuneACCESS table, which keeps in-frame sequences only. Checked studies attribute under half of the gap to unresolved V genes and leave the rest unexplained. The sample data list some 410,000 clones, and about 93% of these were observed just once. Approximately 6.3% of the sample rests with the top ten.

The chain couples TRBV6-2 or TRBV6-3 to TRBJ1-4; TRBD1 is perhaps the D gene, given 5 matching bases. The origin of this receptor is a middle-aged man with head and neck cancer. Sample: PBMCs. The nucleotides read TGTGCCAGCAGTTACCAGACAGCAACTAATGAAAAACTGTTTTTT. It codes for CASSYQTATNEKLFF.